A selection of T cell receptor beta chains follows, all from one sample in a study of graft-versus-host responses after intestinal transplantation. Data came from immunoSEQ multiplex PCR; TCRdb stores just in-frame clones and leaves some out. The data show fewer than 120,000 clones, 80% to 95% seen once. Their specific antigens are unknown. This material consisted of unstimulated CD8+ T cells sorted from spleen or lymph node cells, taken before intestinal transplant. The source of these receptors is a human donor who received an intestinal transplant. The CDR3 runs from the conserved cysteine through the conserved F or W. Each record gives: V gene, J gene, clone size, D gene, CDR3 DNA, CDR3 protein. A D gene is named only where the DNA matches it firmly. Not every row has a clone size; where given, it reads once, few, many or a size class.

V: TRBV6-1; J: TRBJ2-7; size: NA; D: NA; DNA: TGTGCCAGCAGTGAATACGACAGCCTCTCCTACGAGCAGTACTTC; CDR3: CASSEYDSLSYEQYF
V: TRBV15; J: TRBJ2-7; size: NA; D: TRBD2; DNA: TGTGCCACCAGCAGAGATCCTAGAGGACTAGCGGGCCATTACGAGCAGTACTTC; CDR3: CATSRDPRGLAGHYEQYF
V: TRBV28; J: TRBJ1-1; size: NA; D: NA; DNA: TGTGCCAGCAGTTGGGACGGCCAACGACCGGGCAGCACTGAAGCTTTCTTT; CDR3: CASSWDGQRPGSTEAFF
V: TRBV27; J: TRBJ2-7; size: NA; D: NA; DNA: TGTGCCAGCAGTTTTGGTACAGGCTCCTACGAGCAGTACTTC; CDR3: CASSFGTGSYEQYF
V: TRBV16; J: TRBJ2-1; size: NA; D: TRBD1; DNA: TGTGCCAGCAGCCCGGGACAGCTCGGGAATGAGCAGTTCTTC; CDR3: CASSPGQLGNEQFF
V: TRBV7-8; J: TRBJ2-1; size: NA; D: NA; DNA: TGTGCCAGCAGCTTTTGGAGACTAGGGTACAATGAGCAGTTCTTC; CDR3: CASSFWRLGYNEQFF
V: TRBV9; J: TRBJ2-7; size: NA; D: TRBD1; DNA: TGTGCCAGCAGCGTTACAGGGGGTGGGTACGAGCAGTACTTC; CDR3: CASSVTGGGYEQYF
V: TRBV19; J: TRBJ2-7; size: NA; D: NA; DNA: TGTGCCAGTAGTCCTTGGGTCGTGTTGGGGGACGAGCAGTACTTC; CDR3: CASSPWVVLGDEQYF
V: TRBV30; J: TRBJ2-1; size: NA; D: NA; DNA: TGTGCCTGGAGTCGATGGCGGGTAGATGAGCAGTTCTTC; CDR3: CAWSRWRVDEQFF
V: TRBV6-1; J: TRBJ1-1; size: NA; D: NA; DNA: TGTGCCACCTGGCGACCGAACACTGAAGCTTTCTTT; CDR3: CATWRPNTEAFF
V: TRBV25-1; J: TRBJ1-2; size: NA; D: NA; DNA: TGTGCCAGCAGTGAATACCCCCTAGCAGGAGATAAAAACTATGGCTACACCTTC; CDR3: CASSEYPLAGDKNYGYTF
V: TRBV27; J: TRBJ2-7; size: NA; D: TRBD1; DNA: TGTGCCAGCAGTCCCCGGGACAGGGTGTACGAGCAGTACTTC; CDR3: CASSPRDRVYEQYF
V: TRBV27; J: TRBJ2-3; size: NA; D: TRBD1; DNA: TGTGCCAGCAGTTTGGGACAGAGTAGCACAGATACGCAGTATTTT; CDR3: CASSLGQSSTDTQYF
V: TRBV29-1; J: TRBJ1-2; size: NA; D: NA; DNA: TGCAGCGCTGGGGACGGTACCTATGGCTACACCTTC; CDR3: CSAGDGTYGYTF
V: TRBV5-6; J: TRBJ2-4; size: NA; D: NA; DNA: TGTGCCAGCAGCCATAGGAGGGGAAGGGCCATTCAGTACTTC; CDR3: CASSHRRGRAIQYF
V: TRBV6-1; J: TRBJ1-5; size: NA; D: NA; DNA: TGTGCCAGCAGCCCCAGGCAGGGCCATCAGCCCCAGCATTTT; CDR3: CASSPRQGHQPQHF
V: TRBV5-1; J: TRBJ2-1; size: NA; D: TRBD1; DNA: TGCGCCAGCAGCTTGAACAGGGGCCATGAGCAGTTCTTC; CDR3: CASSLNRGHEQFF
V: TRBV7-3; J: TRBJ2-1; size: NA; D: TRBD2; DNA: TGTGCCAGCAGCTCAAATAGCGGGGAACTACGAGGTGAGCAGTTCTTC; CDR3: CASSSNSGELRGEQFF
V: TRBV10-3; J: TRBJ1-4; size: NA; D: NA; DNA: TGTGCCATCAGTGAGGAGGTTTGGGAAAAACTGTTTTTT; CDR3: CAISEEVWEKLFF
V: TRBV6-1; J: TRBJ1-5; size: NA; D: NA; DNA: TGTGCCAGCAGTGAAAACGTACGGGGGGCGCTTAATCAGCCCCAGCATTTT; CDR3: CASSENVRGALNQPQHF
V: TRBV5-4; J: TRBJ2-5; size: NA; D: NA; DNA: TGTGCCAGCAGCTTGGCCGTTCTAGGTGAGACCCAGTACTTC; CDR3: CASSLAVLGETQYF
V: TRBV5-4; J: TRBJ2-1; size: NA; D: TRBD2; DNA: TGTGCCAGCAGCCCTGGACTAGCGGGTCCAGGGTATCTCAATGAGCAGTTCTTC; CDR3: CASSPGLAGPGYLNEQFF
V: TRBV29-1; J: TRBJ1-2; size: NA; D: NA; DNA: TGCAGCGTCGCAATGATAGACAACTATGGCTACACCTTC; CDR3: CSVAMIDNYGYTF
V: TRBV4-1; J: TRBJ2-4; size: NA; D: NA; DNA: TGCGCCAGCAGCCAAGCAGTGCTGACCCACACGGTCGACATTCAGTACTTC; CDR3: CASSQAVLTHTVDIQYF
V: TRBV5-6; J: TRBJ2-7; size: NA; D: NA; DNA: TGTGCCAGCAGCTTTAGGGGCCACGAGCAGTACTTC; CDR3: CASSFRGHEQYF
V: TRBV10-3; J: TRBJ2-5; size: NA; D: TRBD2; DNA: TGTGCCATCAGTGGGGAGGGAGTTGGTGAGACCCAGTACTTC; CDR3: CAISGEGVGETQYF
V: TRBV5-1; J: TRBJ2-7; size: once; D: NA; DNA: TGCGCCAGCAGCTTGGAAGGCTACTCCTACGAGCAGTACTTC; CDR3: CASSLEGYSYEQYF
V: TRBV4-2; J: TRBJ1-2; size: NA; D: TRBD1; DNA: TGTGCCAGCAGCCAAGAGGCGGGACAGGGGGCAGTATCCTATGGCTACACCTTC; CDR3: CASSQEAGQGAVSYGYTF
V: TRBV9; J: TRBJ2-1; size: NA; D: NA; DNA: TGTGCCAGCAGTAGTAGCGGTAGGGGGAATGAGCAGTTCTTC; CDR3: CASSSSGRGNEQFF
V: TRBV28; J: TRBJ1-1; size: NA; D: NA; DNA: TGTGCCAGCAGTGATCAGGGTCTCAGGGCTTTCTTT; CDR3: CASSDQGLRAFF
V: TRBV5-6; J: TRBJ2-7; size: NA; D: NA; DNA: TGTGCCAGCAGCTTGATCGCTGGGCTCTCCGAGCAGTACTTC; CDR3: CASSLIAGLSEQYF
V: TRBV10-3; J: TRBJ2-5; size: NA; D: NA; DNA: TGTGCCATCAGTGAGTCGCGGGAGACCCAGTACTTC; CDR3: CAISESRETQYF
V: TRBV11-2; J: TRBJ2-1; size: NA; D: NA; DNA: TGTGCCAGCAGCTCCCCGATCTACAATGAGCAGTTCTTC; CDR3: CASSSPIYNEQFF
V: TRBV4-1; J: TRBJ2-7; size: NA; D: TRBD2; DNA: TGCGCCAGCAGCCCGGGGACTAGAGATACCCACGAGCAGTACTTC; CDR3: CASSPGTRDTHEQYF
V: TRBV4-2; J: TRBJ1-1; size: NA; D: NA; DNA: TGTGCCAGCAGCCAAGATTTCATAACAGAGAGGAACACTGAAGCTTTCTTT; CDR3: CASSQDFITERNTEAFF
V: TRBV29-1; J: TRBJ2-3; size: NA; D: TRBD2; DNA: TGCAGCGTTGAGTGGGCACTTGGGACTATTGATAAAGGCTGGAGCACAGATACGCAGTATTTT; CDR3: CSVEWALGTIDKGWSTDTQYF
V: TRBV7-6; J: TRBJ2-7; size: NA; D: TRBD2; DNA: TGTGCCAGCAGCCCGACTAGCGGACAAGGGGGCGAGCAGTACTTC; CDR3: CASSPTSGQGGEQYF
V: TRBV7-2; J: TRBJ1-5; size: NA; D: NA; DNA: TGTGCCAGCAGCTTATGGGACATCAATCAGCCCCAGCATTTT; CDR3: CASSLWDINQPQHF
V: TRBV27; J: TRBJ2-4; size: NA; D: NA; DNA: TGTGCCAGCAGTTTAGAGGGGCCCTTTAGCGTTCAGTACTTC; CDR3: CASSLEGPFSVQYF
V: TRBV28; J: TRBJ1-5; size: NA; D: NA; DNA: TGTGCCAGCAGTTTCTCGATCAATCAGCCCCAGCATTTT; CDR3: CASSFSINQPQHF
V: TRBV5-6; J: TRBJ2-7; size: NA; D: NA; DNA: TGTGCCAGCAGCTTGTGGGGTGGCTACGAGCAGTACTTC; CDR3: CASSLWGGYEQYF
V: TRBV6-1; J: TRBJ1-1; size: NA; D: NA; DNA: TGTGCCAGCAGGGGGTCACAGGGACCTGAAGCTTTCTTT; CDR3: CASRGSQGPEAFF
V: TRBV27; J: TRBJ2-2; size: NA; D: NA; DNA: TGTGCCAGCAGTTTGCCGGCCGGGGAGCTGTTTTTT; CDR3: CASSLPAGELFF
V: TRBV16; J: TRBJ1-4; size: NA; D: NA; DNA: TGTGCCAGCAGCCTTTTCGGCGTCAGGCTTTCTAATGAAAAACTGTTTTTT; CDR3: CASSLFGVRLSNEKLFF
V: TRBV27; J: TRBJ2-1; size: once; D: TRBD2; DNA: TGTGCCAGCAGTCCGTCCACCGGGACTAGCGTAACCGATGAGCAGTTCTTC; CDR3: CASSPSTGTSVTDEQFF
V: TRBV19; J: TRBJ1-2; size: NA; D: NA; DNA: TGTGCCAGTAGTATGGGAGCTAACTATGGCTACACCTTC; CDR3: CASSMGANYGYTF
V: TRBV29-1; J: TRBJ2-1; size: NA; D: TRBD2; DNA: TGCAGCGTTCCGCCGACTAGCGGGCTCTACAATGAGCAGTTCTTC; CDR3: CSVPPTSGLYNEQFF
V: TRBV27; J: TRBJ2-7; size: NA; D: TRBD1; DNA: TGTGCCAGCAGTTTATCCCCCCCCGCCGGGACAGGGGGCTGGTACGAGCAGTACTTC; CDR3: CASSLSPPAGTGGWYEQYF
V: TRBV6-5; J: TRBJ2-2; size: NA; D: NA; DNA: TGTGCCAGCAGTCTTAGACAAACCGGGGAGCTGTTTTTT; CDR3: CASSLRQTGELFF
V: TRBV6-6; J: TRBJ1-4; size: few; D: NA; DNA: TGTGCCAGCACGGTACCCGGGGGGGAAAAACTGTTTTTT; CDR3: CASTVPGGEKLFF